One and the same sample provided the 13 T cell receptor beta chains below, sequenced in a study of control samples from healthy donors and cancer patients. TCRdb keeps only in-frame clones here, not all; method: immunoSEQ multiplex PCR. The table has some 120,000 clones, over 75% seen once. Sequenced sample: blood. The source of these receptors is a man younger than 35 in good health.

The V gene is TRBV24-1, the J gene TRBJ2-7, with D perhaps matching TRBD1 or TRBD2 (5 bases each). The V gene lost 9 bases and the J gene lost 5 bases, with 7 bases spanning the gap. The CDR3 is 10 amino acids. CDR1 KGHDR and CDR2 SFDVKD come from the germline V gene. In DNA form, the CDR3 reads TGTGCCACCGGGACCGACGAGCAGTACGTC. It is translated as CATGTDEQYV.

The chain links TRBV6-5 to TRBJ2-5; no clear D. Trimming removed 0 bases from V and 3 bases from J, with 8 bases in between. The V gene's germline CDR1 is MNHEY and CDR2 SVGAGI. The CDR3 has 14 amino acids. CDR3 sequence reads: CASSYSPREETQYF. The CDR3 DNA sequence: TGTGCCAGCAGTTACTCCCCCAGAGAAGAGACCCAGTACTTC.

This chain links TRBV7-3 with TRBJ2-1, with TRBD1 matching over 11 bases. The CDR3 runs to 16 residues. Germline assignment: CDR1 SGHTA and CDR2 FQGTGA. With 2 bases clipped from V and 4 bases from J, the junction kept 4 bases outside the gene matches. CDR3 protein: CASSLRGTGGYNEQFF. DNA for the CDR3: TGTGCCAGCAGCTTACGAGGGACAGGGGGTTACAATGAGCAGTTCTTC. Supplemented by reference TRBV7-3 and TRBJ2-1, the full variable domain reads GAGVSQTPSNKVTEKGKYVELRCDPISGHTALYWYRQSLGQGPEFLIYFQGTGAADDSGLPNDRFFAVRPEGSVSTLKIQRTERGDSAVYLCASSLRGTGGYNEQFFGPGTRLTVL.

The rearrangement links TRBV11-2 to TRBJ2-2, with a tentative D call TRBD2 (6 bases). There are 14 residues in the CDR3. Germline V gives CDR1 SGHAT, CDR2 FQNNGV. With 4 bases removed from V and 4 bases from J, the gap between germline ends came to 10 bases. The CDR3: CASSSLAFTGELFF. CDR3 nucleotides: TGTGCCAGCAGCTCCCTAGCGTTCACCGGGGAGCTGTTTTTT.

The genes are TRBV3-1 (or the pseudogene TRBV3-2) and TRBJ1-2; tentatively, D is TRBD1 (5 bases). This CDR3 comprises 15 residues. Per the germline V gene, CDR1 is LGHDT and CDR2 is YNNKEL (reference sequence). V gave up 4 bases and J gave up 2 bases, with 14 bases separating them. The CDR3 loop is CASSLHMTENYGYTF. The CDR3 DNA is TGTGCCAGCAGCCTTCATATGACAGAAAACTATGGCTACACCTTC.

The V call is TRBV19, the J call TRBJ1-3; D call uncertain. Germline CDR1 reads LNHDA; CDR2 reads SQIVND (reference sequence). Trimming removed 6 bases at V and 2 bases at J, with 11 bases between. The CDR3 covers 14 residues. DNA for the CDR3: TGTGCCAGTAGCCCTCTAGGCACTGGAAACACCATATATTTT. This codes for CASSPLGTGNTIYF.

V is TRBV9 and J is TRBJ2-7, with 10 bases fitting TRBD1. This CDR3 is 15 amino acids long. Trimming took 3 bases from V and 7 from J; bases not matched to a gene: 10. The germline CDR1 and CDR2 sequences are SGDLS and YYNGEE. The CDR3 DNA is TGTGCCAGCAGCGGGTACCGGGACAGGGGTGGAGAGCAGTACGTC. Its translation: CASSGYRDRGGEQYV.

The chain combines TRBV18 with TRBJ2-7; TRBD1 agrees at 7 bases. Looked up from germline, CDR1 is KGHSH and CDR2 is LQKENI. With V trimmed by 8 bases and J by 2 bases, 9 bases remained unmatched. CDR3 length: 14 amino acids. The CDR3 DNA is TGTGCCAGCACCCGGCAGGGGGATGCCTACGAGCAGTACTTC. This gives the protein CASTRQGDAYEQYF.

The CDR3 DNA reads as TGTGCCAGCAGTTACGGACAGGCCCAACAGCCCCAGCATTTT. Translated, it gives CASSYGQAQQPQHF. The J gene is TRBJ1-5, the V gene TRBV28; 7 positions match TRBD1. The CDR3 runs to 14 residues. The J segment lost 7 bases and the V segment lost 4 bases, leaving 7 bases of the junction unmatched. CDR1 is MDHEN, CDR2 SYDVKM, per germline.

The chain couples TRBV24-1 to TRBJ1-3; no definite D call. Trimming took off 9 bases at V and 0 bases at J, with 5 bases between the two ends. The CDR3 consists of 12 residues. CDR1 and CDR2 from the germline V gene are KGHDR and SFDVKD. The CDR3 loop is CATQSSGNTIYF. In DNA form, the CDR3 reads TGTGCCACCCAGAGCTCTGGAAACACCATATATTTT.

The chain joins TRBV10-3 to TRBJ2-3; no reliable D call. The germline CDR1 and CDR2 sequences are ENHRY and SYGVKD. The CDR3 covers 14 residues. V was shortened by 6 bases and J by 0 bases, with 10 bases between the two germline ends. DNA of the CDR3: TGTGCCATCAGCGACCGGGTTAGCACAGATACGCAGTATTTT. It yields the protein CAISDRVSTDTQYF.

This chain joins TRBV29-1 and TRBJ2-1; 14 bases align to TRBD2. CDR1 and CDR2 from the germline V gene are SQVTM and ANQGSEA. V lost 3 bases, J lost 3 bases, and 4 bases stayed unmatched. The CDR3 runs 16 residues. CDR3 in amino acids: CSVETSGRVFYNEQFF. The CDR3 DNA follows: TGCAGCGTTGAGACTAGCGGGAGGGTTTTCTACAATGAGCAGTTCTTC.

V is TRBV30 and J is TRBJ2-3; D is unresolved. CDR1 and CDR2 from the germline V gene are GTSNPN and SVGIG (reference sequence). The CDR3 runs 12 residues. Trimming took 5 bases from V and 9 from J, leaving 15 bases between them. The CDR3 nucleotides read TGTGCCTGGCGTCTGAAGGGTGAGACGCAGTATTTT. Translated: CAWRLKGETQYF. Supplemented by reference TRBV30 and TRBJ2-3, the full variable domain reads SQTIHQWPATLVQPVGSPLSLECTVEGTSNPNLYWYRQAAGRGLQLLFYSVGIGQISSEVPQNLSASRPQDRQFILSSKKLLLSDSGFYLCAWRLKGETQYFGPGTRLTVL.